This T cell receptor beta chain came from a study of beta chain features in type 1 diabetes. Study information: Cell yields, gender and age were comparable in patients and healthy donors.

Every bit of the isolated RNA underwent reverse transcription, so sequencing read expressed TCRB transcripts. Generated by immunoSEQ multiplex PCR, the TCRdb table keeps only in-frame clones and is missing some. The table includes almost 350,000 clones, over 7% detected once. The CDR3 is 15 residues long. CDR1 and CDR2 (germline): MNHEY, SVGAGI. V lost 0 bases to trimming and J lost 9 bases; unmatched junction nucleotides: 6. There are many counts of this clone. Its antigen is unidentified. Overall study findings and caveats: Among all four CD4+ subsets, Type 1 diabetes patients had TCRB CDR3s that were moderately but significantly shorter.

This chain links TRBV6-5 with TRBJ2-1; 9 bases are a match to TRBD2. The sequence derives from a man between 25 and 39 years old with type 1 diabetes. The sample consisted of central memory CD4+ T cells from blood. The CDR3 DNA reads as TGTGCCAGCAGTTACTCTCGGCGGGGGGGCTCTGAGCAGTTCTTC. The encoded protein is CASSYSRRGGSEQFF.